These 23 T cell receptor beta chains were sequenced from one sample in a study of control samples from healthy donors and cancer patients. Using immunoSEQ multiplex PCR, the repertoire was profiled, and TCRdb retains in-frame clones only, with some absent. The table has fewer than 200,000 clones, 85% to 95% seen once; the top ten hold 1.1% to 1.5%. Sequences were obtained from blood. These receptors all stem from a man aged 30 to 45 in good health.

The CDR3 loop is CASSPSLNTEAFF. The CDR3 bases are TGTGCCAGCAGCCCCAGTTTGAACACTGAAGCTTTCTTT. The V and J genes are TRBV7-8 and TRBJ1-1; D gene unclear. The V end was cut by 5 bases, the J end by 0 bases, with 7 bases between. Germline CDR1 SGHVS, CDR2 FQNEAQ. The CDR3 length is 13 residues.

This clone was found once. The CDR3 DNA reads TGTGCCATCAGTGACGGGGATCAGCCCCAGCATTTT. Residues: CAISDGDQPQHF. V is TRBV10-3 and J is TRBJ1-5; no definite D call. The germline CDR1 and CDR2 sequences are ENHRY and SYGVKD. V lost 3 bases and J lost 5, with 5 bases in between. The CDR3 has 12 residues.

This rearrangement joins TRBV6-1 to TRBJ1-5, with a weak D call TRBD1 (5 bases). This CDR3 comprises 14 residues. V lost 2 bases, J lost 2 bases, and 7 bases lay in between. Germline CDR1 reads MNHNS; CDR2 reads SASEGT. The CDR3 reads CASSEQGGNQPQHF. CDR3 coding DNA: TGTGCCAGCAGTGAACAGGGAGGCAATCAGCCCCAGCATTTT.

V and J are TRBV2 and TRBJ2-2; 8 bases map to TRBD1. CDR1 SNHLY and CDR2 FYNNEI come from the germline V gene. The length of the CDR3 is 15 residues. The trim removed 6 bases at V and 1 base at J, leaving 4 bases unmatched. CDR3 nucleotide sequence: TGTGCCAGCAGGCCAGGGGGCCTGAACACCGGGGAGCTGTTTTTT. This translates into CASRPGGLNTGELFF.

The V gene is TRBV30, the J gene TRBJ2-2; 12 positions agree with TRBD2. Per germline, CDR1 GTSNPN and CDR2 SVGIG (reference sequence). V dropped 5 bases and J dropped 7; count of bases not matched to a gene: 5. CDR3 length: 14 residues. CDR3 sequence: CAWASGGAFGELFF. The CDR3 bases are TGTGCCTGGGCTAGCGGGGGGGCCTTCGGGGAGCTGTTTTTT. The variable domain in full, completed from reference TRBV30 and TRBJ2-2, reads SQTIHQWPATLVQPVGSPLSLECTVEGTSNPNLYWYRQAAGRGLQLLFYSVGIGQISSEVPQNLSASRPQDRQFILSSKKLLLSDSGFYLCAWASGGAFGELFFGEGSRLTVL.

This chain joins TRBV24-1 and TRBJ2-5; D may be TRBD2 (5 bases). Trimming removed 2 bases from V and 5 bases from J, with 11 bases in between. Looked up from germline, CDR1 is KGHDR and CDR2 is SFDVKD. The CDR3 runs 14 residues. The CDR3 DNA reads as TGTGCCACCAGTGATTATAGCGCCTGGGAGACCCAGTACTTC. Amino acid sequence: CATSDYSAWETQYF.

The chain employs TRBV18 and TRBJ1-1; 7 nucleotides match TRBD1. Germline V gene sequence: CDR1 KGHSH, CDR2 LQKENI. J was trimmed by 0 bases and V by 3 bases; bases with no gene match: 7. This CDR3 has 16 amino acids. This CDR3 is CASSPGTASMNTEAFF. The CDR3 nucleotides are TGTGCCAGCTCACCCGGGACAGCCTCTATGAACACTGAAGCTTTCTTT.

This CDR3 is CASSKRYGRGLWGNQPQHF. The CDR3 DNA sequence: TGTGCCAGCAGCAAAAGGTATGGCAGGGGGCTTTGGGGCAATCAGCCCCAGCATTTT. This chain joins TRBV21-1 and TRBJ1-5; the D call TRBD1 from the table was never checked on the DNA. TRBV21-1 is termed a pseudogene. The CDR3 runs to 19 residues.

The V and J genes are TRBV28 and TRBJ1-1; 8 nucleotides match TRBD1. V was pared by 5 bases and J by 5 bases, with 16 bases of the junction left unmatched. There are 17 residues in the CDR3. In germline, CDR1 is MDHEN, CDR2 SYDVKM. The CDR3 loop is CASSPRPLGQGGTEAFF. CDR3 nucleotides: TGTGCCAGCAGTCCACGCCCCCTCGGACAGGGAGGAACTGAAGCTTTCTTT. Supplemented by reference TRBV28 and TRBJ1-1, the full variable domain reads DVKVTQSSRYLVKRTGEKVFLECVQDMDHENMFWYRQDPGLGLRLIYFSYDVKMKEKGDIPEGYSVSREKKERFSLILESASTNQTSMYLCASSPRPLGQGGTEAFFGQGTRLTVV.

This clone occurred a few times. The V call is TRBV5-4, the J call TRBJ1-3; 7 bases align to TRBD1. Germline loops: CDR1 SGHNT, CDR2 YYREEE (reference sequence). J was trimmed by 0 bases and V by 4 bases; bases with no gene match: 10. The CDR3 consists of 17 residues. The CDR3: CASSPGQSTSSGNTIYF. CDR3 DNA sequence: TGTGCCAGCAGCCCGGGACAGTCAACAAGCTCTGGAAACACCATATATTTT.

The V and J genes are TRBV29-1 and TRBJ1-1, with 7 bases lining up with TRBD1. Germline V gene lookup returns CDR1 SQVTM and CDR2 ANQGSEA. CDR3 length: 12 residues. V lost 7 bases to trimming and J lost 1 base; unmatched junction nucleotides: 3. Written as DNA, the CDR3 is TGCAGCGCCAGACAGGGGAACACTGAAGCTTTCTTT. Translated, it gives CSARQGNTEAFF.

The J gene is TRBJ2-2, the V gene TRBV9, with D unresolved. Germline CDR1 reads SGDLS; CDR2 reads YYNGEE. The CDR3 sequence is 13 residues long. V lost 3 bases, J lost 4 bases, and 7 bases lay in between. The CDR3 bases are TGTGCCAGCAGCGGGAGTTCCACCGGGGAGCTGTTTTTT. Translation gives CASSGSSTGELFF.

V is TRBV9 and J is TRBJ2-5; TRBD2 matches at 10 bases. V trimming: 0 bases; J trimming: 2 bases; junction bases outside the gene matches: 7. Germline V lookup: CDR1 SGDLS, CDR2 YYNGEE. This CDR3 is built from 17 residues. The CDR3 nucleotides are TGTGCCAGCAGCGTAGGGCGGAGCGGGGGGGTTCAAGAGACCCAGTACTTC. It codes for CASSVGRSGGVQETQYF. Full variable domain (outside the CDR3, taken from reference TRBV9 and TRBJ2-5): DSGVTQTPKHLITATGQRVTLRCSPRSGDLSVYWYQQSLDQGLQFLIQYYNGEERAKGNILERFSAQQFPDLHSELNLSSLELGDSALYFCASSVGRSGGVQETQYFGPGTRLLVL.

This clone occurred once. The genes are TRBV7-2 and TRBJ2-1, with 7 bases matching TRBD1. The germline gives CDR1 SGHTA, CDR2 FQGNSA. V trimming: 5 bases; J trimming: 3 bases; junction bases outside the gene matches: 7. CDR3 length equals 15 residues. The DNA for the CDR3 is TGTGCCAGCAGCCCCGACAGGGACGTCTACAATGAGCAGTTCTTC. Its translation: CASSPDRDVYNEQFF.

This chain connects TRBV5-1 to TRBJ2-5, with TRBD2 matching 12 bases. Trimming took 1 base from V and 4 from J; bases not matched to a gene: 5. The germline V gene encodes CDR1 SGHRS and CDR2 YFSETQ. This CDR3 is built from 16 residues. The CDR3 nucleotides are TGCGCCAGCAGCTTGACGCCGGGACTAGCGGGAGAGACCCAGTACTTC. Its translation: CASSLTPGLAGETQYF. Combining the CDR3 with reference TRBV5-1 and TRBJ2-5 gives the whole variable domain KAGVTQTPRYLIKTRGQQVTLSCSPISGHRSVSWYQQTPGQGLQFLFEYFSETQRNKGNFPGRFSGRQFSNSRSEMNVSTLELGDSALYLCASSLTPGLAGETQYFGPGTRLLVL.

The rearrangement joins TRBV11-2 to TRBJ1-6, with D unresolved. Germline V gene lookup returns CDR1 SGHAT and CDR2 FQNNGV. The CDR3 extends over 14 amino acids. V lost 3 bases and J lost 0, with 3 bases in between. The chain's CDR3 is CASSFGSYNSPLHF. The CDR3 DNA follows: TGTGCCAGCAGCTTCGGCTCCTATAATTCACCCCTCCACTTT.

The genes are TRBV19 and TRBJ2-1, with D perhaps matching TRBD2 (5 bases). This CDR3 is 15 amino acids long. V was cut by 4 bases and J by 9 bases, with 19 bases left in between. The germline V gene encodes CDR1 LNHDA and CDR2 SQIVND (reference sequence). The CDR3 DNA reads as TGTGCCAGTAGTACCGTAGCGAGCCAGCGGAGTGAGCAGTTCTTC. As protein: CASSTVASQRSEQFF. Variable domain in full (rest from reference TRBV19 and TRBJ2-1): DGGITQSPKYLFRKEGQNVTLSCEQNLNHDAMYWYRQDPGQGLRLIYYSQIVNDFQKGDIAEGYSVSREKKESFPLTVTSAQKNPTAFYLCASSTVASQRSEQFFGPGTRLTVL.

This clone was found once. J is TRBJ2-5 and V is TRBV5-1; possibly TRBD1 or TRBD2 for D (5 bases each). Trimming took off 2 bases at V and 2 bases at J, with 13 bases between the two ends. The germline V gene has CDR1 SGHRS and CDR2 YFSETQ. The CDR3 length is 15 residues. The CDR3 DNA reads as TGCGCCAGCAGCTTTTCCGGGACCGGTCAAGAGACCCAGTACTTC. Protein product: CASSFSGTGQETQYF. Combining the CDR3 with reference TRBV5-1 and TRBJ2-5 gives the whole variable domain KAGVTQTPRYLIKTRGQQVTLSCSPISGHRSVSWYQQTPGQGLQFLFEYFSETQRNKGNFPGRFSGRQFSNSRSEMNVSTLELGDSALYLCASSFSGTGQETQYFGPGTRLLVL.

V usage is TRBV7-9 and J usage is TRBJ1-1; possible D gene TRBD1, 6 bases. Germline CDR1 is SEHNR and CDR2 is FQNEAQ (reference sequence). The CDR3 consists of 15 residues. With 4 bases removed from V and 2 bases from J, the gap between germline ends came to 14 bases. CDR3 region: CASSSRGGGNTEAFF. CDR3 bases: TGTGCCAGCAGCTCCCGTGGGGGGGGCAACACTGAAGCTTTCTTT.

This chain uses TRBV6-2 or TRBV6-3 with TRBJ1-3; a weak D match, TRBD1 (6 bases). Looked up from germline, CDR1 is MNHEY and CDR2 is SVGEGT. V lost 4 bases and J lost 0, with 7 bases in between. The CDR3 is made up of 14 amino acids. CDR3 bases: TGTGCCAGCAGTTTCAGGGGCTCTGGAAACACCATATATTTT. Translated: CASSFRGSGNTIYF.

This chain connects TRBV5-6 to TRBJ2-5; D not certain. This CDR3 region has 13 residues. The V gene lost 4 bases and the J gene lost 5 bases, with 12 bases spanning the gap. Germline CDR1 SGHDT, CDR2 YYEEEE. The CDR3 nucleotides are TGTGCCAGCAGCAACGTTATGGGGGAGACCCAGTACTTC. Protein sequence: CASSNVMGETQYF. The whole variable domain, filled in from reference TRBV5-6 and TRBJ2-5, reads DAGVTQSPTHLIKTRGQQVTLRCSPKSGHDTVSWYQQALGQGPQFIFQYYEEEERQRGNFPDRFSGHQFPNYSSELNVNALLLGDSALYLCASSNVMGETQYFGPGTRLLVL.

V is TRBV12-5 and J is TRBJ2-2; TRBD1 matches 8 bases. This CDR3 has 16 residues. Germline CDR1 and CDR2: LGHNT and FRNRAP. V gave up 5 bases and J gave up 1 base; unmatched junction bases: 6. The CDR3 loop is CASGPPRGQNTGELFF. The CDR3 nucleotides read TGTGCTAGTGGTCCCCCCAGGGGGCAGAACACCGGGGAGCTGTTTTTT.

CDR3 sequence (DNA): TGTGCCACCAGCGAGGGACCGATGAACACTGAAGCTTTCTTT. Residues: CATSEGPMNTEAFF. The chain joins TRBV15 to TRBJ1-1, with D perhaps TRBD1 (5 bases). The V gene's germline CDR1 is LNHNV and CDR2 YYDKDF (reference sequence). Trimming pared 5 bases from V and 0 bases from J, leaving 10 bases between. This CDR3 is built from 14 residues.